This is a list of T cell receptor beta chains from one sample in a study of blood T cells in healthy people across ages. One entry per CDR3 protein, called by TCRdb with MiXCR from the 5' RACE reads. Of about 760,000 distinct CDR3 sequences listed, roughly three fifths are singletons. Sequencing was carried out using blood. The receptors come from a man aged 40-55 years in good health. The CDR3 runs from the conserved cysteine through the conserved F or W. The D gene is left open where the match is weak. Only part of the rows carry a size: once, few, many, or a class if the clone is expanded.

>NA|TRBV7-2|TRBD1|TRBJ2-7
CASSRSASTGLYYNEQYF
TGTGCCAGCAGCCGCTCCGCCTCGACAGGGTTATACTACAATGAGCAGTACTTC
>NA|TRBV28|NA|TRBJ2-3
CASQDGESTDTQYF
TGTGCCAGCCAAGACGGGGAAAGCACAGATACGCAGTATTTT
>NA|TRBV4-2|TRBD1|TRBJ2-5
CASSRGGQGKETQYF
TGTGCCAGCAGCCGAGGGGGACAGGGAAAAGAGACCCAGTACTTC
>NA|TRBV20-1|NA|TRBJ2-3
CSALPIVWVTDTQYF
TGCAGTGCTCTCCCCATCGTGTGGGTCACAGATACGCAGTATTTT
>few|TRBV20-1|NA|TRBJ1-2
CSASLPGRIKDSNYGYTF
TGCAGTGCTAGCCTCCCCGGCAGGATAAAAGACTCTAACTATGGCTACACCTTC
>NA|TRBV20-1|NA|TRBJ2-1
CSARRANSYHEQFF
TGCAGTGCTAGACGAGCGAACTCCTACCATGAGCAGTTCTTC
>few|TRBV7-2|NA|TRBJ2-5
CASAFAGKETQYF
TGTGCCAGCGCCTTCGCGGGCAAAGAGACCCAGTACTTC
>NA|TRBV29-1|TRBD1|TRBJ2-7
CSVTWTGSEQYF
TGCAGCGTGACTTGGACAGGGAGCGAGCAGTACTTC
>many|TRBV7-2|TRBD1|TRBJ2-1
CASSFRQGLANEQFF
TGTGCCAGCAGCTTTAGACAGGGTCTGGCGAATGAGCAGTTCTTC
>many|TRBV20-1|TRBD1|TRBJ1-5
CSATGTGNQPQHF
TGCAGTGCGACCGGGACAGGTAATCAGCCCCAGCATTTT
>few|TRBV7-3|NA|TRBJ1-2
CASSPLGPGDYGYTF
TGTGCCAGCAGCCCTCTAGGTCCAGGGGACTATGGCTACACCTTC
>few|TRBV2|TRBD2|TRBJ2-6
CASSGRGAGANVLTF
TGTGCCAGCAGTGGCCGGGGGGCTGGGGCCAACGTCCTGACTTTC
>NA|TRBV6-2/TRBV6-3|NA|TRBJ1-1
CASSSRLSRGGNTKAFF
TGTGCCAGCAGTTCCAGACTATCGAGGGGAGGAAACACTAAAGCTTTCTTT
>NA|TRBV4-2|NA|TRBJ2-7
CASSPRLGGEQYF
TGTGCCAGCAGTCCCCGATTGGGAGGCGAGCAGTACTTC
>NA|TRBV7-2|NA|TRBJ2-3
CASSSDSSDTQYF
TGTGCCAGCAGCTCGGACAGCTCAGATACGCAGTATTTT
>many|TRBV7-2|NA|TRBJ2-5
CASSRAAQETQYF
TGTGCCAGCAGCCGAGCCGCGCAAGAGACCCAGTACTTC